This is a list of T cell receptor beta chains from one sample in a study of blood T cells in healthy people across ages. One entry per CDR3 protein, called by TCRdb with MiXCR from the 5' RACE reads. There are about 970,000 distinct CDR3 sequences in the sample; approximately 50% occur only once, and around 21% lies in the top ten. The sample taken for sequencing was blood. These receptors were obtained from a woman aged 55-75 years in good health. Both conserved end residues are part of each CDR3. A D gene is named only where the DNA matches it firmly. The listing skips clone size in some rows; elsewhere it reads once, few, many or a size class.

j_call: TRBJ2-3; d_call: -; clone_size: few; v_call: TRBV4-1; cdr3_nt: TGCGCCAGCAGACCCAGGGACTTCGACACAGATACGCAGTATTTT; cdr3_aa: CASRPRDFDTDTQYF
j_call: TRBJ1-4; d_call: TRBD1; clone_size: -; v_call: TRBV5-1; cdr3_nt: TGCGCCAGCAGCTTGGCCGGGACAGGCACTGAAAAACTGTTTTTT; cdr3_aa: CASSLAGTGTEKLFF
j_call: TRBJ2-7; d_call: -; clone_size: -; v_call: TRBV15; cdr3_nt: TGTGCCACCAGTACGAGGGGACCACCCTACGAGCAGTACTTC; cdr3_aa: CATSTRGPPYEQYF
j_call: TRBJ2-3; d_call: TRBD2; clone_size: few; v_call: TRBV29-1; cdr3_nt: TGCAGCGGGGGGACTAGCGGGAGGGCCTCAGATACGCAGTATTTT; cdr3_aa: CSGGTSGRASDTQYF
j_call: TRBJ1-2; d_call: TRBD1; clone_size: few; v_call: TRBV28; cdr3_nt: TGTGCCAGCAACCCCCTGGACAGGGCACCTTATGGCTACACCTTC; cdr3_aa: CASNPLDRAPYGYTF
j_call: TRBJ1-5; d_call: -; clone_size: -; v_call: TRBV6-2/TRBV6-3; cdr3_nt: TGTGCCAGCAGACGGTCCGGGGGCAGTAATCAGCCCCAGCATTTT; cdr3_aa: CASRRSGGSNQPQHF
j_call: TRBJ2-1; d_call: -; clone_size: -; v_call: TRBV20-1; cdr3_nt: TGCAGTGCCAGGGCGTATTACAATGAGCAGTTCTTC; cdr3_aa: CSARAYYNEQFF
j_call: TRBJ2-1; d_call: -; clone_size: once; v_call: TRBV9; cdr3_nt: TGTGCCAGCAGCGTACGGGAAGTCTCCTACAATGAGCAGTTCTTC; cdr3_aa: CASSVREVSYNEQFF
j_call: TRBJ1-1; d_call: -; clone_size: -; v_call: TRBV24-1; cdr3_nt: TGTGCCACCACGGGAGGTGGAAACACTGAAGCTTTCTTT; cdr3_aa: CATTGGGNTEAFF
j_call: TRBJ2-1; d_call: -; clone_size: -; v_call: TRBV20-1; cdr3_nt: TGCAGTGCTAGAGAATGGGCGAGAACCCAGTACAATGAGCAGTTCTTC; cdr3_aa: CSAREWARTQYNEQFF
j_call: TRBJ2-5; d_call: TRBD2; clone_size: -; v_call: TRBV28; cdr3_nt: TGTGCCAGCAGTGTAGCTAGCGGGAGAGAGGTGACCCAGTACTTC; cdr3_aa: CASSVASGREVTQYF
j_call: TRBJ2-2; d_call: -; clone_size: -; v_call: TRBV20-1; cdr3_nt: TGCAGTGCTAGAGATCGCAGGAGAGCGAACACCGGGGAGCTGTTTTTT; cdr3_aa: CSARDRRRANTGELFF
j_call: TRBJ2-5; d_call: TRBD1; clone_size: few; v_call: TRBV18; cdr3_nt: TGTGCCAGCTCACGCGGACAGGGGACCCAAGAGACCCAGTACTTC; cdr3_aa: CASSRGQGTQETQYF
j_call: TRBJ1-4; d_call: -; clone_size: few; v_call: TRBV20-1; cdr3_nt: TGCAGTGGCGGAGTCGCTTCCGGTGAAAAACTGTTTTTT; cdr3_aa: CSGGVASGEKLFF
j_call: TRBJ2-5; d_call: -; clone_size: many; v_call: TRBV27; cdr3_nt: TGTGCCAGCAGCCCCAGACAGGCCCAAGAGACCCAGTACTTC; cdr3_aa: CASSPRQAQETQYF
j_call: TRBJ2-5; d_call: -; clone_size: -; v_call: TRBV10-3; cdr3_nt: TGTACCATCAGTTCGGGACCGGGAGAGACCCAGTACTTC; cdr3_aa: CTISSGPGETQYF
j_call: TRBJ2-7; d_call: TRBD2; clone_size: few; v_call: TRBV25-1; cdr3_nt: TGTGCCAGCACTCTAGCGGCTTCCTACGAGCAGTACTTC; cdr3_aa: CASTLAASYEQYF
j_call: TRBJ2-5; d_call: TRBD1; clone_size: -; v_call: TRBV28; cdr3_nt: TGTGCCAGCCACAGGACAGGCATGGTGTACTTC; cdr3_aa: CASHRTGMVYF
j_call: TRBJ2-2; d_call: -; clone_size: -; v_call: TRBV11-2; cdr3_nt: TGTGCCAGCAGCTTAGTAGGGCGTGGCGGGGAGCTGTTTTTT; cdr3_aa: CASSLVGRGGELFF
j_call: TRBJ2-6; d_call: -; clone_size: -; v_call: TRBV6-2/TRBV6-3; cdr3_nt: TGTGCCAGCAGTTACTTGGGGGACCCCGCCTTTGGGGCCAACGCCCTGACTTTC; cdr3_aa: CASSYLGDPAFGANALTF
j_call: TRBJ1-2; d_call: TRBD1; clone_size: few; v_call: TRBV27; cdr3_nt: TGTGCCAGCAGTTTTGGGCGACAGGGTGTAGGCTACACCTTC; cdr3_aa: CASSFGRQGVGYTF
j_call: TRBJ2-1; d_call: -; clone_size: -; v_call: TRBV20-1; cdr3_nt: TGCAGTGCTAGGGGTGGGGAGCGGTTCTTC; cdr3_aa: CSARGGERFF
j_call: TRBJ2-5; d_call: -; clone_size: -; v_call: TRBV20-1; cdr3_nt: TGCAGTGCCCCCAGGGACAACCAAGAGACCCAGTACTTC; cdr3_aa: CSAPRDNQETQYF
j_call: TRBJ1-4; d_call: TRBD1; clone_size: -; v_call: TRBV4-3; cdr3_nt: TGCGCCAGCAGCCGCCTGACAGGGAAGGTTAATGAAAAACTGTTTTTT; cdr3_aa: CASSRLTGKVNEKLFF
j_call: TRBJ1-2; d_call: TRBD1; clone_size: -; v_call: TRBV9; cdr3_nt: TGTGCCAGCAGCTTAGCACAGGGGAGGTATGGCTACACCTTC; cdr3_aa: CASSLAQGRYGYTF
j_call: TRBJ2-1; d_call: -; clone_size: -; v_call: TRBV4-2; cdr3_nt: TGTGCCAGCAGCCAAGATCTGAGCGGACAGTTCGATGAGCAGTTCTTC; cdr3_aa: CASSQDLSGQFDEQFF
j_call: TRBJ2-1; d_call: -; clone_size: once; v_call: TRBV10-1; cdr3_nt: TGCGCCAGCAGTGAGGGTCACAATACCTACAATGAGCAGTTCTTC; cdr3_aa: CASSEGHNTYNEQFF
j_call: TRBJ2-1; d_call: TRBD1; clone_size: many; v_call: TRBV20-1; cdr3_nt: TGCAGTGCTAGAAGCGGATTTGGTACAGGGGTGGCTCAAACCTACAATGAGCAGTTCTTC; cdr3_aa: CSARSGFGTGVAQTYNEQFF
j_call: TRBJ1-1; d_call: -; clone_size: few; v_call: TRBV5-5; cdr3_nt: TGTGCCAGCACCTTCTCCCGAGAAGCTTTCTTT; cdr3_aa: CASTFSREAFF
j_call: TRBJ2-1; d_call: -; clone_size: once; v_call: TRBV29-1; cdr3_nt: TGCAGTGCCGCCGCTACCCACAATGAGCAGTTCTTC; cdr3_aa: CSAAATHNEQFF
j_call: TRBJ2-1; d_call: -; clone_size: -; v_call: TRBV5-1; cdr3_nt: TGCGCCAGCAGCCCCGGGACTGGCAGCAATGAGCAGTTCTTC; cdr3_aa: CASSPGTGSNEQFF
j_call: TRBJ2-6; d_call: -; clone_size: -; v_call: TRBV7-6; cdr3_nt: TGTGCCAGCAGCTTCCTTTACTCTGGGGCCAACGTCCTGACTTTC; cdr3_aa: CASSFLYSGANVLTF
j_call: TRBJ1-1; d_call: -; clone_size: -; v_call: TRBV10-3; cdr3_nt: TGTGCCATCTGCCAAAGGCCCCCGAACACTGAAGCTTTCTTT; cdr3_aa: CAICQRPPNTEAFF
j_call: TRBJ1-2; d_call: -; clone_size: once; v_call: TRBV4-1; cdr3_nt: TGCGCCAGCAGCCAATTTGGGTCGGGCTATGGCTACACCTTC; cdr3_aa: CASSQFGSGYGYTF
j_call: TRBJ2-7; d_call: TRBD2; clone_size: -; v_call: TRBV18; cdr3_nt: TGTGCCAGCTCACCACGACTAGCGGGAGGCGACAATGAGCAGTACTTC; cdr3_aa: CASSPRLAGGDNEQYF
j_call: TRBJ1-6; d_call: -; clone_size: -; v_call: TRBV30; cdr3_nt: TGTGCCTGGAGTGAGCAGTATTCACCCCTCCACTTT; cdr3_aa: CAWSEQYSPLHF
j_call: TRBJ2-3; d_call: -; clone_size: -; v_call: TRBV7-2; cdr3_nt: TGTGCCAGCAGCTTAGTCCACACTTACACAGATACGCAGTATTTT; cdr3_aa: CASSLVHTYTDTQYF
j_call: TRBJ2-7; d_call: -; clone_size: -; v_call: TRBV7-9; cdr3_nt: TGTGCCAGCAGTGCGGGACAGAGTTCCTACGAGCAGTACTTC; cdr3_aa: CASSAGQSSYEQYF
j_call: TRBJ1-5; d_call: -; clone_size: -; v_call: TRBV14; cdr3_nt: TGTACCAGCAGCCAAGGCTTAGGGAGGCCCCAGCATTTT; cdr3_aa: CTSSQGLGRPQHF
j_call: TRBJ2-7; d_call: TRBD2; clone_size: -; v_call: TRBV7-2; cdr3_nt: TGTGCCAGCAGCTTAGGGGGCGGGAGGGCCGCCGAGCAGTACTTC; cdr3_aa: CASSLGGGRAAEQYF
j_call: TRBJ1-1; d_call: -; clone_size: -; v_call: TRBV12-3/TRBV12-4; cdr3_nt: TGTGCCAGCGTTCGGGGTTACACTGAAGCTTTCTTT; cdr3_aa: CASVRGYTEAFF
j_call: TRBJ2-7; d_call: -; clone_size: many; v_call: TRBV20-1; cdr3_nt: TGCAGTGCTAGAGATCCCACTTCTAGCGCGATGAGGTACGAGCAGTACTTC; cdr3_aa: CSARDPTSSAMRYEQYF
j_call: TRBJ1-1; d_call: -; clone_size: once; v_call: TRBV3-1; cdr3_nt: TGTGCCAGCAGCCAAGTCAGTGGGAAGACTGAAGCTTTCTTT; cdr3_aa: CASSQVSGKTEAFF
j_call: TRBJ2-1; d_call: -; clone_size: -; v_call: TRBV7-3; cdr3_nt: TGTGCCAGCAGCCCCACACTCGAGAGCTCTGAGCAGTTCTTC; cdr3_aa: CASSPTLESSEQFF
j_call: TRBJ1-1; d_call: -; clone_size: -; v_call: TRBV6-2/TRBV6-3; cdr3_nt: TGTGCCAGCAGTTACTTACCGGGCGGAAAGAACACTGAAGCTTTCTTT; cdr3_aa: CASSYLPGGKNTEAFF
j_call: TRBJ2-3; d_call: -; clone_size: -; v_call: TRBV19; cdr3_nt: TGTGCCAGTAGTATCAGGCTCCACACAGATACGCAGTATTTT; cdr3_aa: CASSIRLHTDTQYF
j_call: TRBJ2-7; d_call: -; clone_size: -; v_call: TRBV5-1; cdr3_nt: TGCGCCAGCAGCTTGGACGACCCGCGGTGGGAGCAGTACTTC; cdr3_aa: CASSLDDPRWEQYF
j_call: TRBJ1-2; d_call: -; clone_size: -; v_call: TRBV10-2; cdr3_nt: TGCGCCAGCAGTGAACCCGGGCTGTGGGGCTACACCTTC; cdr3_aa: CASSEPGLWGYTF
j_call: TRBJ2-1; d_call: -; clone_size: few; v_call: TRBV12-3/TRBV12-4; cdr3_nt: TGTGCCAGCAGTTTATTTAGGATCAATGAGCAGTTCTTC; cdr3_aa: CASSLFRINEQFF
j_call: TRBJ2-7; d_call: TRBD2; clone_size: -; v_call: TRBV4-1; cdr3_nt: TGCGCCAGCAGCCAAGATCGTTGGGGGACTAGCGGAGTGCGGGAGCAGTACTTC; cdr3_aa: CASSQDRWGTSGVREQYF
j_call: TRBJ2-5; d_call: -; clone_size: once; v_call: TRBV7-6; cdr3_nt: TGTGCCAGCAGCCAGGGACCCCCAAGTGTCGAGCGGTACTTC; cdr3_aa: CASSQGPPSVERYF
j_call: TRBJ2-2; d_call: TRBD1; clone_size: few; v_call: TRBV20-1; cdr3_nt: TGCAGTGCGCAAGGGACAGGCGGGACCGGGGAGCTGTTTTTT; cdr3_aa: CSAQGTGGTGELFF
j_call: TRBJ1-2; d_call: -; clone_size: -; v_call: TRBV5-1; cdr3_nt: TGCGCCAGCAGCTTGGTTGGGGAATATGGCTACACCTTC; cdr3_aa: CASSLVGEYGYTF
j_call: TRBJ2-7; d_call: TRBD2; clone_size: -; v_call: TRBV6-2/TRBV6-3; cdr3_nt: TGTGCCAGCAGTTACGCCGGGGGGTCACACGAGCAGTACTTC; cdr3_aa: CASSYAGGSHEQYF
j_call: TRBJ2-2; d_call: -; clone_size: -; v_call: TRBV6-2/TRBV6-3; cdr3_nt: TGTGCCAGCAGTTACTTCGAAGGCCCAGCCTTCCACGCCGGGGAGCTGTTTTTT; cdr3_aa: CASSYFEGPAFHAGELFF
j_call: TRBJ2-7; d_call: -; clone_size: many; v_call: TRBV29-1; cdr3_nt: TGCAGCGTGGGTTCCTCCCGGGCCAACGAGCAGTACTTC; cdr3_aa: CSVGSSRANEQYF
j_call: TRBJ2-1; d_call: -; clone_size: few; v_call: TRBV29-1; cdr3_nt: TGCAGCGCCTGGGACAATGAGCAGTTCTTC; cdr3_aa: CSAWDNEQFF
j_call: TRBJ2-5; d_call: TRBD2; clone_size: -; v_call: TRBV11-2; cdr3_nt: TGTGCCAGCAGCCCCATCGGTAGCGGGAGGAAACAAGAGACCCAGTACTTC; cdr3_aa: CASSPIGSGRKQETQYF
j_call: TRBJ2-7; d_call: TRBD2; clone_size: -; v_call: TRBV7-9; cdr3_nt: TGTGCCAGCAGCCCTCCGAGCGGGGCCGATCGCTCCTACGAGCAGTACTTC; cdr3_aa: CASSPPSGADRSYEQYF